What follows are 32 T cell receptor beta chains derived from one specimen sequenced in a study of blood T cells in healthy people across ages (dated by TCRdb to the mid-2010s). Library construction relied on 5' RACE. Sequencing took place on an Illumina HiSeq 2500. A second PCR of about 6 to 12 cycles was run with a J-beta primer mix and a sample-barcoded 5' primer. The raw public reads went through TCRdb reprocessing: fastp at Q25, MiXCR clone calling, in-frame beta chains kept. Rows with a matching CDR3 protein are joined into one entry that keeps the most common DNA and genes. Across this sample there are approximately 800,000 distinct CDR3 sequences, with roughly 25% seen only once. Of the sample, 3% is held by the ten largest clones. This sample also appeared in a second study, on T cells of mothers and their children.

The sequenced sample consisted of blood. The receptors derive from a boy aged 5-17 years in good health.

The chain recombines TRBV6-5 with TRBJ1-4; 8 bases agree with TRBD1. V gave up 3 bases and J gave up 1 base; unmatched junction bases: 7. This CDR3 is 17 amino acids long. Germline V lookup: CDR1 MNHEY, CDR2 SVGAGI. CDR3 loop: CASSYPGQGQTNEKLFF. CDR3 bases: TGTGCCAGCAGTTATCCCGGACAGGGCCAAACTAATGAAAAACTGTTTTTT.

The chain couples TRBV5-1 to TRBJ1-2, with TRBD1 matching 8 bases. CDR3 size: 14 residues. The V and J ends lost 6 bases and 6 bases, in that order; junction bases with no gene match: 10. CDR1 is SGHRS and CDR2 is YFSETQ in the germline V gene. CDR3 sequence: CASTLGQGIDGYTF. Here the CDR3 DNA reads TGCGCCAGCACCCTAGGACAGGGTATCGATGGCTACACCTTC.

This clonotype has a handful of counts. J is TRBJ2-7 and V is TRBV28, with D perhaps matching TRBD2 (5 bases). The CDR3 consists of 12 residues. CDR1 and CDR2 from the germline V gene are MDHEN and SYDVKM. Trimming pared 6 bases from V and 6 bases from J, leaving 12 bases between. CDR3 DNA sequence: TGTGCCAGCAGCTCCATAGGGAGCGAGCAGTACTTC. Its translation is CASSSIGSEQYF.

DNA for the CDR3: TGTGCCAGCAGCACTTTGAGAGGACACAATGCCAAAAACATTCAGTACTTC. Residues: CASSTLRGHNAKNIQYF. This chain uses TRBV6-5 with TRBJ2-4; tentative D call: TRBD1 (5 bases). CDR3 size: 17 residues. CDR1 and CDR2 (germline): MNHEY, SVGAGI. The V and J ends lost 6 bases and 1 base respectively, with 19 bases between them.

As for this clonotype: Compared with germline, one end of the junction differs, possibly owing to a read error. The CDR3 region has the DNA TGTGCCAGCAGCTTAGCGGACGGGGGATTC. Translating it yields CASSLADGGF. The J gene is TRBJ2-5, the V gene TRBV7-9, with D perhaps TRBD2 (6 bases). This CDR3 has 10 residues. Germline values: CDR1 SEHNR, CDR2 FQNEAQ (reference sequence). The whole variable domain, remainder taken from reference TRBV7-9 and TRBJ2-5, is DTGVSQNPRHKITKRGQNVTFRCDPISEHNRLYWYRQTLGQGPEFLTYFQNEAQLEKSRLLSDRFSAERPKGSFSTLEIQRTEQGDSAMYLCASSLADGGFGPGTRLLVL.

The table lists this clonotype with a few counts. J is TRBJ1-1 and V is TRBV28; D perhaps matches TRBD1 (5 bases). Trimming took off 5 bases at V and 6 bases at J, with 16 bases between the two ends. This CDR3 comprises 14 residues. In germline, CDR1 is MDHEN, CDR2 SYDVKM. The CDR3 sequence: CASSPPQGNAEAFF. The CDR3 DNA is TGTGCCAGCAGTCCGCCGCAGGGTAACGCTGAAGCTTTCTTT.

The chain carries TRBV5-6 and TRBJ2-7, with no clear D. The CDR3 is 12 amino acids. Trimming took off 4 bases at V and 4 bases at J, with 9 bases between the two ends. The germline V gene encodes CDR1 SGHDT and CDR2 YYEEEE. The CDR3 loop is CASSLSVYEQYF. The CDR3 DNA is TGTGCCAGCAGCCTCAGTGTTTACGAGCAGTACTTC.

The V gene is TRBV5-1, the J gene TRBJ2-1, with 10 bases identical to TRBD2. The CDR3 is 15 residues long. The germline V gene encodes CDR1 SGHRS and CDR2 YFSETQ. V shed 2 bases, J shed 4 bases, and the junction held 3 bases outside the gene matches. The CDR3 protein is CASSFGTSEYNEQFF. The CDR3 coding sequence is TGCGCCAGCAGCTTTGGGACTAGCGAGTACAATGAGCAGTTCTTC.

V and J are TRBV28 and TRBJ1-2; possibly TRBD1 for D (6 bases). Germline lookup yields CDR1 MDHEN and CDR2 SYDVKM. This CDR3 has 12 residues. Deletions cut 5 bases from V and 3 bases from J, with 7 bases between. CDR3 coding DNA: TGTGCCAGCAGTCGGGGGCACTATGGCTACACCTTC. Translation: CASSRGHYGYTF.

This clonotype was detected only once. The V gene is TRBV20-1, the J gene TRBJ2-6, with a weak D call TRBD2 (5 bases). The V end was cut by 0 bases, the J end by 4 bases, with 10 bases between. The germline CDR1 and CDR2 sequences are DFQATT and SNEGSKA (reference sequence). This CDR3 has 15 amino acids. The CDR3, as DNA: TGCAGTGCTAGAGATCCGAGGGTCGGGGCCAACGTCCTGACTTTC. It is translated as CSARDPRVGANVLTF.

The sample holds many counts of this clonotype. This chain joins TRBV29-1 and TRBJ2-4, with TRBD1 identical over 11 bases. The germline V gene encodes CDR1 SQVTM and CDR2 ANQGSEA. V gave up 7 bases and J gave up 4 bases; unmatched junction bases: 9. The CDR3 is 15 residues long. The CDR3 protein is CSGTGTGGSKNIQYF. The CDR3 nucleotides are TGCAGCGGTACCGGGACAGGGGGTTCAAAAAACATTCAGTACTTC.

For the CDR3, the DNA is TGTGCCAGCAGTTACACTAGCGGACCCTACGAGCAGTACTTC. Translation gives CASSYTSGPYEQYF. This chain links TRBV6-5 with TRBJ2-7, with 8 bases identical to TRBD2. After removal of 2 bases from V and 2 bases from J, the junction contained 2 bases not matched to a gene. The CDR3 runs to 14 residues. Germline loops: CDR1 MNHEY, CDR2 SVGAGI.

This clonotype occurred a few times. The rearrangement uses TRBV30 and TRBJ2-4, with a tentative D call TRBD2 (6 bases). CDR1 and CDR2 from the germline V gene are GTSNPN and SVGIG (reference sequence). The CDR3 has 13 amino acids. CDR3 bases: TGTGCTTGCGGGGTGAAAGCCAAAAACATTCAGTACTTC. Protein: CACGVKAKNIQYF.

This clonotype was counted between two and nine times. The DNA for the CDR3 is TGTGCCAGCAGCCGAACTCCAGGACTAGCGGGAAGCTCCTACGAGCAGTACTTC. Protein: CASSRTPGLAGSSYEQYF. The chain links TRBV7-9 to TRBJ2-7; 12 bases fit TRBD2. The J segment lost 0 bases and the V segment lost 5 bases, leaving 11 bases of the junction unmatched. Germline V lookup: CDR1 SEHNR, CDR2 FQNEAQ (reference sequence). This CDR3 is 18 amino acids long. Based on the CDR3 plus reference TRBV7-9 and TRBJ2-7, the full variable domain is DTGVSQNPRHKITKRGQNVTFRCDPISEHNRLYWYRQTLGQGPEFLTYFQNEAQLEKSRLLSDRFSAERPKGSFSTLEIQRTEQGDSAMYLCASSRTPGLAGSSYEQYFGPGTRLTVT.

The genes are TRBV7-9 and TRBJ2-2, with 10 bases aligning to TRBD1. This CDR3 is 16 amino acids long. The V segment lost 6 bases and the J segment 3 bases; nucleotides outside the gene matches: 7. Germline CDR1 and CDR2: SEHNR and FQNEAQ (reference sequence). The CDR3 is CASSPKGTGDTGELFF. CDR3 sequence (DNA): TGTGCCAGCAGTCCAAAAGGGACAGGGGACACCGGGGAGCTGTTTTTT.

V and J are TRBV28 and TRBJ1-2, with D tentatively TRBD1 (5 bases). Germline V gene sequence: CDR1 MDHEN, CDR2 SYDVKM. The CDR3 extends over 14 amino acids. V was clipped by 7 bases and J by 5 bases, with 17 bases between them. CDR3 protein: CASTRGSGGYGYTF. CDR3 bases: TGTGCCAGCACCCGGGGGTCTGGGGGATATGGCTACACCTTC.

Details on this clonotype: A read error may be the cause here, since a much bigger clone is one base away. The chain couples TRBV12-3 or TRBV12-4 to TRBJ1-3, with D unclear. This CDR3 has 14 amino acids. The CDR3 loop reads CAILRELGGNAIYF. DNA of the CDR3: TGTGCCATCCTCCGGGAGCTAGGCGGAAACGCCATATATTTT.

This rearrangement joins TRBV10-3 to TRBJ1-2; TRBD1 agrees at 10 bases. This CDR3 contains 15 residues. J was trimmed by 6 bases and V by 2 bases; bases with no gene match: 6. Germline-derived CDR1 and CDR2 are ENHRY and SYGVKD. The CDR3, as DNA: TGTGCCATCAGTGAGCCGGGACAGGGGACGAATGGCTACACCTTC. Amino acids: CAISEPGQGTNGYTF.

This clonotype was seen only a few times. The chain links TRBV7-2 to TRBJ2-5; D may match TRBD1 or TRBD2 (5 bases each). The J call may be mistaken, given a closer DNA end match to TRBJ2-7. Germline CDR1 and CDR2: SGHTA and FQGNSA. CDR3 length equals 15 residues. DNA for the CDR3: TGTGCCAGCAGCTTAGGGGACGGTGGTTACTACGAGCAGTACTTC. Translation gives CASSLGDGGYYEQYF.

The J gene is TRBJ2-5, the V gene TRBV29-1, with D perhaps matching TRBD1 (5 bases). This CDR3 spans 11 amino acids. CDR1 is SQVTM and CDR2 is ANQGSEA in the germline V gene. V shed 3 bases and J shed 7 bases, with 9 bases lying between them. The CDR3 coding sequence is TGCAGCGTTGAGCAGGGCCTGACCCAGTACTTC. Translated: CSVEQGLTQYF. The entire variable domain, with the rest obtained from reference TRBV29-1 and TRBJ2-5, is as follows: SAVISQKPSRDICQRGTSLTIQCQVDSQVTMMFWYRQQPGQSLTLIATANQGSEATYESGFVIDKFPISRPNLTFSTLTVSNMSPEDSSIYLCSVEQGLTQYFGPGTRLLVL.

This CDR3 reads CASTPPLILVPPPDIQETQYF. CDR3 nucleotides: TGTGCCAGCACCCCCCCTCTGATACTAGTCCCCCCACCTGATATACAAGAGACCCAGTACTTC. The chain uses TRBV11-1 and TRBJ2-5; weak D call: TRBD2 (5 bases). The CDR3 contains 21 residues. Trimming left V 7 bases short and J 2 bases short, with 35 bases between. Germline V gene lookup returns CDR1 SGHAT and CDR2 FQDESV (reference sequence).

V gene TRBV28 combines with J gene TRBJ1-5; D call uncertain. The CDR3 runs to 13 residues. V was pared by 11 bases and J by 12 bases, with 23 bases between. Per the germline V gene, CDR1 is MDHEN and CDR2 is SYDVKM. Written as DNA, the CDR3 is TGTGCCGCCGAGGGTCGGAACCCCTTTAACCAGCATTTT. Encoded protein: CAAEGRNPFNQHF.

This chain uses TRBV4-1 with TRBJ1-5, with TRBD1 matching over 7 bases. Germline loops: CDR1 MGHRA, CDR2 YSYEKL. This CDR3 region has 17 residues. V shed 3 bases and J 2 bases; nucleotides not matched to a gene: 10. CDR3 loop: CASSQVLTGLGNQPQHF. DNA of the CDR3: TGCGCCAGCAGCCAGGTTTTGACAGGGCTCGGCAATCAGCCCCAGCATTTT.

The chain couples TRBV7-2 to TRBJ1-2; possible D gene TRBD1, 5 bases. This CDR3 contains 16 residues. V was pared by 5 bases and J by 6 bases, with 22 bases between. Germline V lookup: CDR1 SGHTA, CDR2 FQGNSA. The CDR3 is CASSLERGRVGHGYTF. CDR3 bases: TGTGCCAGCAGCCTCGAGCGGGGACGGGTAGGACATGGCTACACCTTC.

This clonotype was seen only a few times. The chain employs TRBV9 and TRBJ1-2, with TRBD1 matching over 8 bases. Germline assignment: CDR1 SGDLS and CDR2 YYNGEE. The junction had 11 bases not matched to a gene; V was cut back by 3 bases and J by 7 bases. This CDR3 has 15 amino acids. The CDR3 coding sequence is TGTGCCAGCAGCGCAGGGAGACAGGGGAGGTTTGGCTACACCTTC. Translating it yields CASSAGRQGRFGYTF.

V is TRBV2 and J is TRBJ2-7; D perhaps matches TRBD2 (6 bases). Between the trimmed V and J ends, which lost 3 bases and 7 bases, there was a span of 16 bases. CDR1 SNHLY and CDR2 FYNNEI come from the germline V gene. The CDR3 loop spans 14 amino acids. Here the CDR3 DNA reads TGTGCCAGCAGTGATATAGCTTCGGCGGGGGAGCAGTACTTC. It codes for CASSDIASAGEQYF.

The CDR3 here is CASSQDLTTQETQYF. CDR3 coding DNA: TGCGCCAGCAGCCAAGACCTCACCACCCAAGAGACCCAGTACTTC. The chain employs TRBV4-1 and TRBJ2-5; D unclear. The CDR3 is 15 amino acids. The V gene lost 0 bases and the J gene lost 1 base, with 9 bases spanning the gap. Germline CDR1 reads MGHRA; CDR2 reads YSYEKL.

This clonotype was picked up many times. V is TRBV11-1 and J is TRBJ2-1, with D tentatively TRBD2 (6 bases). The CDR3 totals 15 residues. The germline V gene has CDR1 SGHAT and CDR2 FQDESV (reference sequence). V lost 4 bases, J lost 0 bases, and 10 bases lay in between. CDR3 amino acids: CASSSSGDSYNEQFF. The CDR3 DNA is TGTGCCAGCAGCTCCTCGGGGGACTCCTACAATGAGCAGTTCTTC. The full variable domain, rest sourced from reference TRBV11-1 and TRBJ2-1, is EAEVAQSPRYKITEKSQAVAFWCDPISGHATLYWYRQILGQGPELLVQFQDESVVDDSQLPKDRFSAERLKGVDSTLKIQPAELGDSAMYLCASSSSGDSYNEQFFGPGTRLTVL.

A few counts support this clonotype. The chain couples TRBV12-3 or TRBV12-4 to TRBJ1-3; the D is unclear. Trimming shortened V by 5 bases and J by 0 bases, and 8 bases separated the two germline ends. The CDR3 loop spans 14 amino acids. CDR3 in amino acids: CASSIGLSGNTIYF. CDR3 sequence (DNA): TGTGCCAGCAGTATAGGCCTCTCTGGAAACACCATATATTTT.

This rearrangement joins TRBV20-1 to TRBJ2-3, with TRBD2 identical over 8 bases. Germline assignment: CDR1 DFQATT and CDR2 SNEGSKA (reference sequence). Losses at the gene ends were 2 bases for V and 0 bases for J; bases not matched to a gene: 16. CDR3 length: 19 residues. The DNA for the CDR3 is TGCAGTGCTAGATCTCGGGGGGGTCAGCCTTGGGCTAGCACAGATACGCAGTATTTT. Protein: CSARSRGGQPWASTDTQYF.

This clonotype was found a few times. V usage is TRBV20-1 and J usage is TRBJ2-6, with D possibly called TRBD1 or TRBD2 (6 bases each). Trimming shortened V by 3 bases and J by 2 bases, and 8 bases separated the two germline ends. Germline-derived CDR1 and CDR2 are DFQATT and SNEGSKA (reference sequence). This CDR3 spans 14 amino acids. The DNA of the CDR3 is TGCAGTGCTAGGGGGGGCCCTGGGGCCAACGTCCTGACTTTC. The encoded protein is CSARGGPGANVLTF.

This clonotype has more than one count but fewer than ten. The chain carries TRBV11-2 and TRBJ2-7; the D gene could be TRBD1 or TRBD2 (5 bases each). From germline, CDR1 is SGHAT and CDR2 FQNNGV. CDR3 length: 14 residues. The V end lost 2 bases, the J end lost 8 bases, and 16 bases lay between the germline ends. The CDR3 bases are TGTGCCAGCAGCTTAATACAGGAGGATTACCAGCAGTACTTC. Protein: CASSLIQEDYQQYF.